Following are 24 T cell receptor beta chains from one sample sequenced in a study of molecular identifiers for immune sequencing clone quantification. Using its own MiXCR run on the PCR reads, TCRdb lists one record per CDR3 protein. This sample has about half a million distinct CDR3 sequences; about 26% occur once, and the top ten carry roughly 0.79%. The sequencing input was naive CD8+ T cells from blood, with Jurkat cell RNA spiked in. Subset denoted: FACS-sorted CD8+CD4-CCR7+CD45RA+ naive T cells. These receptors came from a human donor in good health. Some libraries in this study had Jurkat cell RNA spiked in.

This clonotype has ten or more counts. The gene calls are TRBV7-8 and TRBJ2-2; a weak D match, TRBD1 (6 bases). Per the germline V gene, CDR1 is SGHVS and CDR2 is FQNEAQ. V lost 5 bases and J lost 1, with 14 bases in between. The CDR3 totals 16 residues. The CDR3 is CASSREGTLNTGELFF. CDR3 DNA sequence: TGTGCCAGCAGCCGAGAAGGGACATTGAACACCGGGGAGCTGTTTTTT.

The chain combines TRBV4-3 with TRBJ2-1; D could derive from TRBD1 or TRBD2 (7 bases each). CDR1 is LGHNA and CDR2 is YSLEER in the germline V gene. V was pared by 1 base and J by 6 bases, with 13 bases between. This CDR3 is built from 15 residues. The CDR3, as DNA: TGCGCCAGCAGCCAAGCAGGGGGGGCGGGCAATGAGCAGTTCTTC. Translating it yields CASSQAGGAGNEQFF.

This clonotype was detected ten times or more. The J gene is TRBJ2-7, the V gene TRBV4-1; perhaps D is TRBD1 or TRBD2 (5 bases each). Trimming pared 4 bases from V and 5 bases from J, leaving 12 bases between. This CDR3 has 13 residues. Germline values: CDR1 MGHRA, CDR2 YSYEKL. CDR3 residues: CASSPGPVHEQYF. The CDR3 bases are TGCGCCAGCAGCCCGGGACCAGTCCACGAGCAGTACTTC.

This clonotype was observed a few times. This rearrangement joins TRBV12-3 or TRBV12-4 to TRBJ1-6; possibly TRBD1 for D (5 bases). The CDR3 is 13 amino acids. The V end was cut by 4 bases, the J end by 10 bases, with 11 bases between. This CDR3 is CASSSDTVSPLHF. DNA of the CDR3: TGTGCCAGCAGTTCGGACACGGTCTCACCCCTCCACTTT.

This clonotype was counted between two and nine times. The rearrangement joins TRBV3-1 to TRBJ2-7; tentatively, D is TRBD1 (6 bases). Germline V gene lookup returns CDR1 LGHDT and CDR2 YNNKEL (reference sequence). V shed 0 bases and J shed 2 bases, with 14 bases lying between them. The CDR3 sequence is 16 residues long. The CDR3 coding sequence is TGTGCCAGCAGCCAAGAGAGTTTTGCAGGGGCCTACGAGCAGTACTTC. Residues: CASSQESFAGAYEQYF.

This chain joins TRBV20-1 and TRBJ1-1; the D is unclear. Germline V CDR1 and CDR2: DFQATT, SNEGSKA (reference sequence). The CDR3 totals 14 residues. Trimming took 1 base from V and 3 from J, leaving 12 bases between them. The CDR3 DNA is TGCAGTGCTAGAGTCAATTACGGTTACACTGAAGCTTTCTTT. Translation: CSARVNYGYTEAFF.

This clonotype was counted ten times or more. The CDR3 DNA reads as TGTGCCAGCAGATTAGTAGGGGATCAGCCCCAGCATTTT. Amino acids: CASRLVGDQPQHF. This chain joins TRBV28 and TRBJ1-5; possible D gene TRBD1, 5 bases. This CDR3 comprises 13 residues. Germline assignment: CDR1 MDHEN and CDR2 SYDVKM. Trimming took off 6 bases at V and 5 bases at J, with 11 bases between the two ends.

This clonotype was seen at least ten times. The V and J genes are TRBV6-6 and TRBJ1-1; no firm D call. The CDR3 loop spans 16 amino acids. Trimming took off 5 bases at V and 1 base at J, with 17 bases between the two ends. Germline assignment: CDR1 MNHNY and CDR2 SVGAGI (reference sequence). CDR3 residues: CASSSPLASRNTEAFF. The CDR3 bases are TGTGCCAGCAGTAGCCCCCTGGCCTCGAGGAACACTGAAGCTTTCTTT.

This clonotype was seen more than once but under ten times. The V gene is TRBV13, the J gene TRBJ2-7; TRBD2 matches at 9 bases. V was pared by 4 bases and J by 6 bases, with 4 bases of the junction left unmatched. This CDR3 is 13 amino acids long. Germline CDR1 PRHDT, CDR2 FYEKMQ (reference sequence). In DNA form, the CDR3 reads TGTGCCAGCAGCTCCGGACTAGCGCGCGAGCAGTACTTC. It specifies CASSSGLAREQYF.

This clonotype occurred many times. Written as DNA, the CDR3 is TGTGCCAGCAGTCCCCTAGGGACAGGGGCCTACGAGCAGTACTTC. It encodes CASSPLGTGAYEQYF. This chain links TRBV28 with TRBJ2-7; 10 bases align to TRBD1. CDR3 size: 15 residues. CDR1 is MDHEN, CDR2 SYDVKM, per germline. Germline trimming cut 5 bases from V and 2 bases from J; bases unmatched to any gene: 6.

This chain joins TRBV5-3 and TRBJ1-2; TRBD1 matches 11 bases. TRBV5-3 qualifies as an ORF whose function is uncertain. The trim removed 8 bases at V and 8 bases at J, leaving 14 bases unmatched. This CDR3 region has 15 residues. For the CDR3, the DNA is TGTGCCAGCGGCTTGGGGCCGGGACAGGGGGAAGGCTACACCTTC. Encoded protein: CASGLGPGQGEGYTF.

The chain uses TRBV28 and TRBJ1-5; D is possibly TRBD1 (5 bases). With 6 bases removed from V and 5 bases from J, the gap between germline ends came to 20 bases. Germline V CDR1 and CDR2: MDHEN, SYDVKM. There are 16 residues in the CDR3. The CDR3 reads CASSRGLRGNHQPQHF. The CDR3 bases are TGTGCCAGCAGCCGGGGCCTCCGCGGAAACCATCAGCCCCAGCATTTT.

This clonotype was seen more than once but under ten times. The rearrangement links TRBV6-2 or TRBV6-3 to TRBJ2-1, with TRBD2 identical over 11 bases. The length of the CDR3 is 17 residues. Germline trimming cut 2 bases from V and 3 bases from J; bases unmatched to any gene: 6. Germline CDR1 MNHEY, CDR2 SVGEGT. For the CDR3, the DNA is TGTGCCAGCAGTTACACTAGCGGGGGAGATTACTACAATGAGCAGTTCTTC. Protein: CASSYTSGGDYYNEQFF.

There are a few counts of this clonotype. V gene TRBV6-2 or TRBV6-3 combines with J gene TRBJ2-5, with 7 bases matching TRBD1. CDR3 length: 15 amino acids. In germline, CDR1 is MNHEY, CDR2 SVGEGT. J lost 0 bases, V lost 7 bases, and 8 bases had no gene match. The CDR3 is CASIHGTAYQETQYF. CDR3 bases: TGTGCCAGCATCCACGGGACAGCGTACCAAGAGACCCAGTACTTC.

The sample holds many counts of this clonotype. This chain links TRBV5-4 with TRBJ2-3, with 10 positions matching TRBD2. Germline V gene sequence: CDR1 SGHNT, CDR2 YYREEE (reference sequence). V dropped 2 bases and J dropped 6; count of bases not matched to a gene: 9. The CDR3 spans 16 residues. The CDR3 loop is CASSFTTSGPRDTQYF. The CDR3 nucleotides are TGTGCCAGCAGCTTTACGACTAGCGGGCCGCGGGATACGCAGTATTTT.

This clonotype was seen only a few times. The rearrangement uses TRBV3-1 and TRBJ2-3, with TRBD2 identical over 11 bases. The CDR3 is 19 amino acids. CDR1 is LGHDT and CDR2 is YNNKEL in the germline V gene (reference sequence). Trimming removed 1 base from V and 4 bases from J; junction bases left unmatched: 13. CDR3 DNA: TGTGCCAGCAGCCAAGCCAAGCCCCCGACTAGCGGGGAACCAGATACGCAGTATTTT. As protein: CASSQAKPPTSGEPDTQYF.

This clonotype has at least ten counts. The V gene is TRBV14, the J gene TRBJ2-3, with TRBD2 matching over 8 bases. CDR1 is SGHDN and CDR2 is FVKESK in the germline V gene. The CDR3 runs to 20 residues. V shed 0 bases, J shed 0 bases, and the junction held 14 bases outside the gene matches. This CDR3 reads CASSQDFGAGELTSTDTQYF. The DNA of the CDR3 is TGTGCCAGCAGCCAAGATTTCGGAGCGGGGGAACTTACTAGCACAGATACGCAGTATTTT.

This clonotype was counted many times. The rearrangement uses TRBV9 and TRBJ2-2; no clear D. Germline CDR1 SGDLS, CDR2 YYNGEE. The V gene lost 2 bases and the J gene lost 3 bases, with 2 bases spanning the gap. This CDR3 is built from 12 residues. The CDR3 region has the DNA TGTGCCAGCAGCGTGGACACCGGGGAGCTGTTTTTT. Protein product: CASSVDTGELFF.

This clonotype occurred many times. This CDR3 reads CASRQGQNYNEQFF. In nucleotides, the CDR3 is TGTGCCAGCAGACAGGGACAGAACTACAATGAGCAGTTCTTC. This chain links TRBV2 with TRBJ2-1; TRBD1 aligns across 7 bases. Germline CDR1 is SNHLY and CDR2 is FYNNEI. J gave up 3 bases and V 6 bases, and 5 bases lay outside the gene matches. CDR3 length: 14 residues.

A few counts support this clonotype. The genes are TRBV9 and TRBJ1-4; D might be TRBD1 (5 bases). The CDR3 covers 15 residues. V dropped 4 bases and J dropped 2 bases, with 12 bases sitting between them. Per the germline V gene, CDR1 is SGDLS and CDR2 is YYNGEE. Written as DNA, the CDR3 is TGTGCCAGCAGCCCTGGGGGATCGACTAATGAAAAACTGTTTTTT. Translation gives CASSPGGSTNEKLFF.

The genes are TRBV27 and TRBJ2-3, with 7 positions matching TRBD2. The ends lost 4 bases at V and 4 bases at J; junction bases unmatched: 2. Germline V gene lookup returns CDR1 MNHEY and CDR2 SMNVEV (reference sequence). The CDR3 spans 13 residues. The CDR3 sequence is CASSWGGADTQYF. CDR3 sequence (DNA): TGTGCCAGCAGTTGGGGGGGGGCAGATACGCAGTATTTT.

This clonotype has just a few counts. V and J are TRBV15 and TRBJ1-2; no definite D call. The length of the CDR3 is 15 residues. The V gene lost 5 bases and the J gene lost 0 bases, with 13 bases spanning the gap. Looked up from germline, CDR1 is LNHNV and CDR2 is YYDKDF (reference sequence). CDR3 residues: CATSATPAPNYGYTF. In DNA form, the CDR3 reads TGTGCCACCAGCGCCACCCCGGCCCCTAACTATGGCTACACCTTC.

In the case of this clonotype: This may arise from a read error, as a much more abundant clone is one base away. The chain recombines TRBV28 with TRBJ2-3, with unresolved D. The CDR3 covers 14 residues. CDR1 is MDHEN, CDR2 SYDVKM, per germline. V was clipped by 2 bases and J by 2 bases, with 8 bases between them. CDR3 bases: TGTGCCAGCAGTTTAATCCTGGACACAGATACGCAGTATTTT. Its translation: CASSLILDTDTQYF.

This clonotype has a handful of counts. At one end the junction does not follow the germline gene, possibly because of a read error. This chain links TRBV6-5 with TRBJ1-1; 9 nucleotides agree with TRBD1. The CDR3 length is 15 residues. CDR1 is MNHEY and CDR2 is SVGAGI in the germline V gene. The CDR3 loop is CASRGAGQGNTEAFF. Written as DNA, the CDR3 is TGTGCCAGCAGGGGTGCCGGACAGGGGAACACTGAGGCTTTCTTT.